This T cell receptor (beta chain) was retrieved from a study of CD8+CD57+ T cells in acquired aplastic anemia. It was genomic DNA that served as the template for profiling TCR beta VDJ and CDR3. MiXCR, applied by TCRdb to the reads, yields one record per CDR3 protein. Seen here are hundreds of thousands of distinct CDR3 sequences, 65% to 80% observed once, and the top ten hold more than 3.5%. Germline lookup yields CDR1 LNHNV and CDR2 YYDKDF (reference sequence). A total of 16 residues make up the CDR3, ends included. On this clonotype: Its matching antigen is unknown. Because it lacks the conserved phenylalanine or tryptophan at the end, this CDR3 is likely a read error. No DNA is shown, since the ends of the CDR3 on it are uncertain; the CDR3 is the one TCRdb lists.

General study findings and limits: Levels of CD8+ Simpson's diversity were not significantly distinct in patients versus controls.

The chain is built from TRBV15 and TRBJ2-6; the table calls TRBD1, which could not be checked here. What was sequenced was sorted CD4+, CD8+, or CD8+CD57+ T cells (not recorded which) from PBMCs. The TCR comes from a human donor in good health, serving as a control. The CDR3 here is CASSEQGPYGANVLTV.